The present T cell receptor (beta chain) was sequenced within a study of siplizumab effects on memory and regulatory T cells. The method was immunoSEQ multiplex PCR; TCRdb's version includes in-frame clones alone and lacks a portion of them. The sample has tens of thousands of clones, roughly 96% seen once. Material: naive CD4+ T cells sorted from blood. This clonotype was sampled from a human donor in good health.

CDR3 in amino acids: CASSIRQAETQYF. CDR3 nucleotides: TGTGCCAGTAGTATTAGACAGGCAGAGACCCAGTACTTC. The chain combines TRBV19 with TRBJ2-5; possible D gene TRBD1, 6 bases. CDR3 size: 13 residues. Trimming took 3 bases from V and 4 from J, leaving 9 bases between them. Germline-derived CDR1 and CDR2 are LNHDA and SQIVND (reference sequence).